These 18 T cell receptor beta chains were all obtained from the same sample, sequenced in a study of cytomegalovirus exposure and HLA in healthy donors. Researchers ran the PCR with 60 Vbeta and 13 Jbeta primers. Assay used: immunoSEQ multiplex PCR; TCRdb lists only in-frame clones, some missing. The sample shows fewer than 30,000 clones, 60% to 80% of them seen only once. The sequenced material came from PBMCs. The receptors were sampled from a male donor in good health and CMV-seropositive.

The chain links TRBV28 to TRBJ2-7; D not certain. The CDR3 spans 16 residues. V was shortened by 3 bases and J by 0 bases, with 15 bases between the two germline ends. The V gene's germline CDR1 is MDHEN and CDR2 SYDVKM. The CDR3 protein is CASSLRSEVHSYEQYF. The DNA for the CDR3 is TGTGCCAGCAGTTTGAGGTCCGAGGTCCACTCCTACGAGCAGTACTTC.

The chain combines TRBV19 with TRBJ2-2; 9 bases align to TRBD2. V was pared by 4 bases and J by 1 base, with 4 bases of the junction left unmatched. The V gene's germline CDR1 is LNHDA and CDR2 SQIVND (reference sequence). The CDR3 extends over 16 amino acids. The CDR3 spells CASSKAGGENTGELFF. CDR3 DNA: TGTGCCAGTAGTAAAGCGGGGGGAGAGAACACCGGGGAGCTGTTTTTT.

The chain links TRBV19 to TRBJ2-7; 10 bases align to TRBD1. The CDR3 length is 15 residues. The ends lost 4 bases at V and 4 bases at J; junction bases unmatched: 7. Germline V gene sequence: CDR1 LNHDA, CDR2 SQIVND (reference sequence). This CDR3 reads CASSTSGTGVYEQYF. The CDR3 bases are TGTGCCAGTAGTACTTCCGGGACAGGGGTTTACGAGCAGTACTTC. Based on the CDR3 plus reference TRBV19 and TRBJ2-7, the full variable domain is DGGITQSPKYLFRKEGQNVTLSCEQNLNHDAMYWYRQDPGQGLRLIYYSQIVNDFQKGDIAEGYSVSREKKESFPLTVTSAQKNPTAFYLCASSTSGTGVYEQYFGPGTRLTVT.

This clone was recorded a few times. The V call is TRBV30, the J call TRBJ2-5; possibly TRBD2 for D (5 bases). Trimming took 5 bases from V and 6 from J, leaving 19 bases between them. This CDR3 is 14 amino acids long. Germline CDR1 reads GTSNPN; CDR2 reads SVGIG (reference sequence). The CDR3 loop reads CAWHKFGVEKTQYF. CDR3 nucleotides: TGTGCCTGGCACAAATTCGGGGTTGAAAAGACCCAGTACTTC.

This sequence joins TRBV5-4 and TRBJ2-7; TRBD2 is a possible D gene (6 bases). The CDR3 is 15 residues long. V was clipped by 1 base and J by 7 bases, with 18 bases between them. From germline, CDR1 is SGHNT and CDR2 YYREEE (reference sequence). The CDR3 loop reads CASSLTGLAEREQYF. CDR3 DNA sequence: TGTGCCAGCAGCTTGACGGGACTCGCCGAACGGGAGCAGTACTTC.

The rearrangement joins TRBV9 to TRBJ2-5, with D perhaps given as TRBD1 or TRBD2 (5 bases each). The J call may be wrong; the DNA end is better matched by TRBJ2-7. The CDR3 has 14 residues. Germline CDR1 and CDR2: SGDLS and YYNGEE. DNA of the CDR3: TGTGCCAGCAGCGCACCTCCAAGGGGACACGAGCAGTACTTC. It translates to CASSAPPRGHEQYF.

This clone was counted a single time. This rearrangement joins TRBV6-1 to TRBJ2-5; no clear D gene. Germline lookup yields CDR1 MNHNS and CDR2 SASEGT. Deletions cut 8 bases from V and 5 bases from J, with 15 bases between. The CDR3 is made up of 13 amino acids. CDR3: CASAPSEWETQYF. The CDR3 DNA follows: TGTGCCAGCGCCCCCTCCGAGTGGGAGACCCAGTACTTC.

Comment on this clone: At one boundary the junction diverges from the germline segment, which might be a read error. V usage is TRBV4-1 and J usage is TRBJ1-3, with TRBD1 identical over 7 bases. The CDR3 runs 15 residues. From germline, CDR1 is MGHRA and CDR2 YSYEKL. CDR3 protein: CASSQVGGTRNAIYF. CDR3 DNA sequence: TGCGCCAGCAGCCAAGTAGGGGGCACAAGAAACGCCATATATTTT.

This clone was detected a few times. The chain has TRBV29-1 and TRBJ2-3; a possible D gene is TRBD2 (6 bases). The CDR3 is 14 amino acids. V was clipped by 4 bases and J by 1 base, with 12 bases between them. The germline gives CDR1 SQVTM, CDR2 ANQGSEA. The CDR3 region is CSVGRGGGTDTQYF. The CDR3 DNA follows: TGCAGCGTTGGTAGGGGCGGGGGCACAGATACGCAGTATTTT.

Points on this clone: This sequence is one base from a far larger clone and is likely a read error. V gene TRBV5-1 combines with J gene TRBJ2-7; 8 positions agree with TRBD1. CDR1 is SGHRS and CDR2 is YFSETQ in the germline V gene. This CDR3 has 13 amino acids. V trimming: 2 bases; J trimming: 7 bases; junction bases outside the gene matches: 5. The CDR3 coding sequence is TGCGCCAGCAGCTTCCAGGGGGCGGGTGAGCAGTACTTC. This sequence encodes CASSFQGAGEQYF.

V usage is TRBV7-9 and J usage is TRBJ2-7; unclear D gene. The germline CDR1 and CDR2 sequences are SEHNR and FQNEAQ (reference sequence). This CDR3 has 12 residues. V lost 3 bases and J lost 4, with 7 bases in between. The CDR3 nucleotides are TGTGCCAGCAGCTTTACGCGGTACGAGCAGTACTTC. Translating gives CASSFTRYEQYF.

This chain joins TRBV4-2 and TRBJ2-7; maybe TRBD2 (5 bases). This CDR3 spans 15 amino acids. Germline V CDR1 and CDR2: LGHNA, YNFKEQ. Trimming shortened V by 5 bases and J by 1 base, and 15 bases separated the two germline ends. CDR3 protein: CASSSSRGESYEQYF. The CDR3 coding sequence is TGTGCCAGCAGCTCCTCCCGGGGAGAGTCCTACGAGCAGTACTTC.

The chain links TRBV10-3 to TRBJ2-3; the match to TRBD2 covers 9 bases. CDR1 and CDR2 from the germline V gene are ENHRY and SYGVKD. Losses at the gene ends were 3 bases for V and 6 bases for J; bases not matched to a gene: 7. CDR3 length: 15 residues. CDR3 residues: CAISEAGGGRDTQYF. In nucleotides, the CDR3 is TGTGCCATCAGTGAAGCGGGAGGAGGGCGGGATACGCAGTATTTT.

This chain links TRBV6-5 with TRBJ2-7; TRBD2 agrees at 8 bases. Looked up from germline, CDR1 is MNHEY and CDR2 is SVGAGI. The CDR3 loop spans 15 amino acids. With 6 bases clipped from V and 0 bases from J, the junction kept 7 bases outside the gene matches. The CDR3 region has the DNA TGTGCCAGCAGCAGATCCGGGACTAGCTCCTACGAGCAGTACTTC. Its translation is CASSRSGTSSYEQYF.

The chain has TRBV28 and TRBJ2-7; D unresolved. CDR1 is MDHEN, CDR2 SYDVKM, per germline. Trimming removed 5 bases at V and 0 bases at J, with 14 bases between. The CDR3 totals 15 residues. This CDR3 reads CASSPWALSSYEQYF. In DNA form, the CDR3 reads TGTGCCAGCAGTCCATGGGCTCTCAGCTCCTACGAGCAGTACTTC.

V gene TRBV18 combines with J gene TRBJ1-1, with D possibly being TRBD1 (6 bases). Trimming removed 8 bases from V and 0 bases from J, with 10 bases in between. CDR1 is KGHSH, CDR2 LQKENI, per germline. The CDR3 is made up of 13 amino acids. The CDR3 spells CASRRGMNTEAFF. CDR3 bases: TGTGCCAGCCGCAGGGGAATGAACACTGAAGCTTTCTTT.

V usage is TRBV6-6 and J usage is TRBJ1-2; no reliable D call. V was trimmed by 2 bases and J by 4 bases, leaving 11 bases between them. Germline values: CDR1 MNHNY, CDR2 SVGAGI (reference sequence). The length of the CDR3 is 14 residues. This chain's CDR3 is CASSYDGGSYGYTF. CDR3 nucleotides: TGTGCCAGCAGTTACGATGGAGGGTCCTATGGCTACACCTTC.

To note about this clone: Germline and junction disagree at one end, which may indicate a read error. The J gene is TRBJ2-3, the V gene TRBV7-9; 13 bases line up with TRBD2. Germline CDR1 and CDR2: SEHNR and FQNEAQ (reference sequence). This CDR3 has 17 amino acids. Here the CDR3 reads CSSSLTSGRIQDNTQYF. The CDR3 nucleotides read TGTTCCAGCAGCCTGACTAGCGGGAGGATTCAAGACAATACGCAGTATTTT.